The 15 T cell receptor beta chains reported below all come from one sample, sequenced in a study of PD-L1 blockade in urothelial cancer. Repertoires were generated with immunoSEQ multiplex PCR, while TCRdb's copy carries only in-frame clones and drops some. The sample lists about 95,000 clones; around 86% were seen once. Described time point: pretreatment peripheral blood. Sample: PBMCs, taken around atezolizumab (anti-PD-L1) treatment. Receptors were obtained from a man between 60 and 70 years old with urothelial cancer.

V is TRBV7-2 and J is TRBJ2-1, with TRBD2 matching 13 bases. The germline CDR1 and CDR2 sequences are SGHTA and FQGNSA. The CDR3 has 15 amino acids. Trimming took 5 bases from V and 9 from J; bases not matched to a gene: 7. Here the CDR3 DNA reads TGTGCCAGCAGCCTGACTAGCGGGAGGCAGAGTGAGCAGTTCTTC. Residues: CASSLTSGRQSEQFF. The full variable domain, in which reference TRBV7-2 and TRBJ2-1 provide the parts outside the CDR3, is GAGVSQSPSNKVTEKGKDVELRCDPISGHTALYWYRQSLGQGLEFLIYFQGNSAPDKSGLPSDRFSAERTGGSVSTLTIQRTQQEDSAVYLCASSLTSGRQSEQFFGPGTRLTVL.

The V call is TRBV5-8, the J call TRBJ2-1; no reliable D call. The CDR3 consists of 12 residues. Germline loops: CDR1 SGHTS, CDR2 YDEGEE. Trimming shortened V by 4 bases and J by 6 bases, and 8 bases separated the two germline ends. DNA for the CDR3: TGTGCCAGCAGCCTAAACTTCAATGAGCAGTTCTTC. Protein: CASSLNFNEQFF.

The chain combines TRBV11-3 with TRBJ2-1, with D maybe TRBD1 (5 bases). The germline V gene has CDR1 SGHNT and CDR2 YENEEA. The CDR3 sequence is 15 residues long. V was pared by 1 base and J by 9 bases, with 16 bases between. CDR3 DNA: TGTGCCAGCAGCTTAGGGGGCGTGGGGTTAGGTGAGCAGTTCTTC. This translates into CASSLGGVGLGEQFF.

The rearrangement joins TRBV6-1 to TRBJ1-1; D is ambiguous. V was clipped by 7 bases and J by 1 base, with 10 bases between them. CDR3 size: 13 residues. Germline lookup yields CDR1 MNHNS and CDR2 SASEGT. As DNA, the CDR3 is TGTGCCAGCACCGAAAACAGGAACACTGAAGCTTTCTTT. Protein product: CASTENRNTEAFF.

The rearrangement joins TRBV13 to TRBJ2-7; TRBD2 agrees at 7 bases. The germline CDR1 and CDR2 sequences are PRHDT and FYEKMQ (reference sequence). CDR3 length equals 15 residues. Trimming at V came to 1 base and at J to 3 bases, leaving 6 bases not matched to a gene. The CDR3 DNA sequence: TGTGCCAGCAGCTTAGAAGGGTCTAGCGGCTACGAGCAGTACTTC. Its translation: CASSLEGSSGYEQYF.

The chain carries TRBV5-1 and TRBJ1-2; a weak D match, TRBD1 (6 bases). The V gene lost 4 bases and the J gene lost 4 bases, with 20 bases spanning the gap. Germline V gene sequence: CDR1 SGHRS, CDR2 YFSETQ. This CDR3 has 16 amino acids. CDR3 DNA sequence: TGCGCCAGCAGCCCCGCGGGTCCCGGGGGGGCCTATGGCTACACCTTC. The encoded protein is CASSPAGPGGAYGYTF.

CDR3 loop: CASSLGQGRAQYF. DNA of the CDR3: TGTGCCAGCAGCTTAGGACAGGGGAGGGCCCAGTACTTC. The V gene is TRBV5-6, the J gene TRBJ2-5; 9 bases agree with TRBD1. V gave up 2 bases and J gave up 9 bases; unmatched junction bases: 5. Germline V gene lookup returns CDR1 SGHDT and CDR2 YYEEEE. This CDR3 comprises 13 residues.

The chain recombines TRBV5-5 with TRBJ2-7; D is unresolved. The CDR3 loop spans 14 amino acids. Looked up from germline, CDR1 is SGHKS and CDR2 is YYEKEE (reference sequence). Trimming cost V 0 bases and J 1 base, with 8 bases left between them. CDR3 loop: CASSLAPTSYEQYF. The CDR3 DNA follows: TGTGCCAGCAGCTTGGCCCCGACTTCCTACGAGCAGTACTTC.

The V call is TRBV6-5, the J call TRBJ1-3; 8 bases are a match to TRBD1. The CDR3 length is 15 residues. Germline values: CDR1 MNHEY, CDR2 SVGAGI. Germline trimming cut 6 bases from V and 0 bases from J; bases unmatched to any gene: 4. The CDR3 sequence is CASRTTGASGNTIYF. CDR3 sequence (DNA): TGTGCCAGCAGAACGACAGGGGCCTCTGGAAACACCATATATTTT.

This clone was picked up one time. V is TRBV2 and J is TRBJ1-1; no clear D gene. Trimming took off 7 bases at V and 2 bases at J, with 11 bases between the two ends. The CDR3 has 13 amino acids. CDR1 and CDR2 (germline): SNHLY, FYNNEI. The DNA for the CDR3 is TGTGCCAGCATGGCAGGAATAAACACTGAAGCTTTCTTT. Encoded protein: CASMAGINTEAFF.

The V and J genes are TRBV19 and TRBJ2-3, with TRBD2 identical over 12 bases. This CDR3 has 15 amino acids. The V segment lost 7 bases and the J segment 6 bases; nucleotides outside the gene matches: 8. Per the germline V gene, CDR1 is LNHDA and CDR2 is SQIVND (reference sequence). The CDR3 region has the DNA TGTGCCAGTAACCTAGCGGGGGGGCCAGTCGATACGCAGTATTTT. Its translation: CASNLAGGPVDTQYF.

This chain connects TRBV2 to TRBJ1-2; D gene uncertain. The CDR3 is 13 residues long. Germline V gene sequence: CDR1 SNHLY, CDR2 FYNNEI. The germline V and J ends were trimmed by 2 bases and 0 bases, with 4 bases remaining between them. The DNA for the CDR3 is TGTGCCAGCAGTGAACTACCTAACTATGGCTACACCTTC. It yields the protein CASSELPNYGYTF.

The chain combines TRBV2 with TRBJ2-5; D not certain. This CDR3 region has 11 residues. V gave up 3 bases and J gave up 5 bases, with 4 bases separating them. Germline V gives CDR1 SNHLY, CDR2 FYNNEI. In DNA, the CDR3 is TGTGCCAGCAGTGACTTTGAGACCCAGTACTTC. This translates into CASSDFETQYF.

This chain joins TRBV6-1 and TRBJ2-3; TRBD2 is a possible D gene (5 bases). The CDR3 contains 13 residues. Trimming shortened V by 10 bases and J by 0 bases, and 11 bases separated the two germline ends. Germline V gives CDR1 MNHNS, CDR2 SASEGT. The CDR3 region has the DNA TGTGCCACGGCGGAGGATAGCACAGATACGCAGTATTTT. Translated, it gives CATAEDSTDTQYF.

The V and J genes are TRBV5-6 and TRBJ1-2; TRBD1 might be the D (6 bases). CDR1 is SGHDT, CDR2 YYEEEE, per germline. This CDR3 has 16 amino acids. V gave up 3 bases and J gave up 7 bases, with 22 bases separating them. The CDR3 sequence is CASSSGGMGHDSGYTF. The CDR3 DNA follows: TGTGCCAGCAGCTCGGGTGGAATGGGACATGACTCTGGCTACACCTTC.